This T cell receptor beta chain was identified in a study of radiotherapy plus CTLA-4 blockade in lung cancer. Clones were sequenced by immunoSEQ multiplex PCR, and TCRdb holds only the in-frame ones, with some missing. Among some 98,000 clones listed, 80% to 85% were seen once. This specimen consisted of peripheral blood, obtained from a patient treated with radiotherapy plus ipilimumab. The sequence was obtained from a human donor with non-small cell lung cancer who had a partial response to radiotherapy plus ipilimumab.

The CDR3 nucleotides read TGTGCCAGTAGTACCCGGGACAGGGGAGGGAAGGAGCAGTACTTC. Its protein is CASSTRDRGGKEQYF. The chain carries TRBV19 and TRBJ2-7; the match to TRBD1 covers 10 bases. This CDR3 spans 15 amino acids. Germline values: CDR1 LNHDA, CDR2 SQIVND (reference sequence). Unmatched junction bases numbered 10, after V lost 4 bases and J lost 7 bases.